The sequence of this T cell receptor beta chain was determined in a study of T-cell reconstitution after alpha-beta-depleted transplantation in children. Germline values: CDR1 KGHSH, CDR2 LQKENI. The CDR3 totals 14 residues. The ends were cut back, 8 bases at V and 3 bases at J, with 17 bases in the middle. As it was prepared, the TCRbeta library received unique molecular identifiers. MiXCR, run by TCRdb on the PCR reads, gives a single entry per CDR3 protein. This sample yields over 550,000 distinct CDR3 sequences, of which 10% to 13% are seen a single time; approximately 4.1% belongs to the top ten.

The sample was PBMCs from the stem cell graft donor, taken from the stem cell graft. The chain couples TRBV18 to TRBJ2-7; D remains unclear. The source of this sequence is a human donor who donated a stem cell graft to a child with acute myeloid leukemia. CDR3 sequence (DNA): TGTGCCAGCATCCGCGGCAGCGAGGTCTACGAGCAGTACTTC. Translated, it gives CASIRGSEVYEQYF.